These 9 T cell receptor beta chains came from one sample sequenced in a study of blood T cell repertoires in COVID-19. Some clones are missing from TCRdb's copy, which holds only in-frame ones; the method was immunoSEQ multiplex PCR. This table holds 150,000 to 200,000 clones, roughly four fifths found once. The sample comprised peripheral blood. These receptors all come from a human donor in a cohort sampled during active COVID-19.

V and J are TRBV30 and TRBJ1-6, with TRBD1 identical over 8 bases. This CDR3 contains 11 residues. The germline V gene has CDR1 GTSNPN and CDR2 SVGIG (reference sequence). The V gene end was trimmed by 4 bases and the J gene end by 10 bases; junction bases not matched to a gene: 0. The DNA for the CDR3 is TGTGCCTGGAACAGGGGGTCACCCCTCCACTTT. This codes for CAWNRGSPLHF. The full variable domain, in which reference TRBV30 and TRBJ1-6 provide the parts outside the CDR3, is SQTIHQWPATLVQPVGSPLSLECTVEGTSNPNLYWYRQAAGRGLQLLFYSVGIGQISSEVPQNLSASRPQDRQFILSSKKLLLSDSGFYLCAWNRGSPLHFGNGTRLTVT.

V gene TRBV19 combines with J gene TRBJ1-2; D might be TRBD1 (5 bases). This CDR3 region has 11 residues. Germline V gene sequence: CDR1 LNHDA, CDR2 SQIVND (reference sequence). V dropped 6 bases and J dropped 8 bases, with 10 bases sitting between them. CDR3 loop: CASRYQGGYTF. The CDR3 DNA is TGTGCCAGTAGATACCAGGGCGGCTACACCTTC.

A single count supports this clone. The CDR3: CASSSDRYQPQHF. CDR3 nucleotides: TGTGCCAGCAGTTCGGACAGATATCAGCCCCAGCATTTT. The V call is TRBV6-5, the J call TRBJ1-5; D is possibly TRBD1 (6 bases). Germline V gives CDR1 MNHEY, CDR2 SVGAGI. V lost 4 bases and J lost 5, with 9 bases in between. CDR3 length: 13 amino acids.

This clone was seen a handful of times. The rearrangement joins TRBV2 to TRBJ1-2; no reliable D call. Deletions cut 4 bases from V and 8 bases from J, with 17 bases between. This CDR3 region has 14 residues. Germline V gene data show CDR1 as SNHLY and CDR2 as FYNNEI. The CDR3: CASSVARSSQGYTF. The CDR3 nucleotides are TGTGCCAGCAGTGTCGCCCGTTCTTCACAGGGCTACACCTTC.

This clone has only a few counts. The genes are TRBV7-2 and TRBJ2-1; 15 bases are shared with TRBD2. The CDR3 loop spans 18 amino acids. Germline CDR1 SGHTA, CDR2 FQGNSA. Trimming took 4 bases from V and 2 from J; bases not matched to a gene: 6. The CDR3 coding sequence is TGTGCCAGCAGCTCCAGAGGACTAGCGGGAGGGACCTACAATGAGCAGTTCTTC. Protein sequence: CASSSRGLAGGTYNEQFF.

This chain joins TRBV12-3 or TRBV12-4 and TRBJ2-5; D is undetermined. This CDR3 is 10 amino acids long. Deletions cut 5 bases from V and 4 bases from J, with 2 bases between. CDR3 in amino acids: CASSLETQYF. The CDR3 nucleotides read TGTGCCAGCAGTCTAGAGACCCAGTACTTC.

This clone was counted a few times. The CDR3 sequence: CASSQVTGGLVFGNTIYF. CDR3 DNA: TGTGCCAGCAGCCAAGTCACAGGGGGCCTTGTATTTGGAAACACCATATATTTT. V is TRBV3-1 (or the pseudogene TRBV3-2) and J is TRBJ1-3; 9 bases are a match to TRBD1. This CDR3 is built from 18 residues. Germline assignment: CDR1 LGHDT and CDR2 YNNKEL (reference sequence). V shed 1 base and J 3 bases; nucleotides not matched to a gene: 10.

The chain has TRBV3-1 (or the pseudogene TRBV3-2) and TRBJ2-5; TRBD2 is a possible D gene (5 bases). The V end lost 1 base, the J end lost 5 bases, and 11 bases lay between the germline ends. CDR1 LGHDT and CDR2 YNNKEL come from the germline V gene (reference sequence). The CDR3 is 14 amino acids. DNA of the CDR3: TGTGCCAGCAGCCAAGGGACTCCGCGGGAGACCCAGTACTTC. It encodes CASSQGTPRETQYF.

V and J are TRBV15 and TRBJ1-2, with D unclear. Germline V gene data show CDR1 as LNHNV and CDR2 as YYDKDF (reference sequence). V dropped 4 bases and J dropped 8 bases, with 14 bases sitting between them. The CDR3 covers 13 residues. The CDR3 loop reads CATSNTAARGYTF. The DNA of the CDR3 is TGTGCCACCAGCAACACGGCCGCGCGGGGCTACACCTTC.